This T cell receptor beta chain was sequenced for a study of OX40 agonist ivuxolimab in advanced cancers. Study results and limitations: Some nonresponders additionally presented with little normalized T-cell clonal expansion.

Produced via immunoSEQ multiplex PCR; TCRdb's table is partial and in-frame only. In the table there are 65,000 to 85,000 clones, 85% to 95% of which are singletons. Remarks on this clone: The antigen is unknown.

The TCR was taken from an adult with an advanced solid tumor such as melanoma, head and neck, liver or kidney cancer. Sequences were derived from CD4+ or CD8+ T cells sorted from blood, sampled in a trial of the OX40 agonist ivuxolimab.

The CDR3 nucleotides are TGTGCCAGTAGTACATGGACAGGGAAGGGAGAAGCTTTCTTT. Its protein is CASSTWTGKGEAFF. The chain combines TRBV19 with TRBJ1-1; TRBD1 matches 8 bases. Germline assignment: CDR1 LNHDA and CDR2 SQIVND (reference sequence). The CDR3 runs to 14 residues. Trimming removed 4 bases from V and 8 bases from J; junction bases left unmatched: 9. Full variable domain (outside the CDR3, taken from reference TRBV19 and TRBJ1-1): DGGITQSPKYLFRKEGQNVTLSCEQNLNHDAMYWYRQDPGQGLRLIYYSQIVNDFQKGDIAEGYSVSREKKESFPLTVTSAQKNPTAFYLCASSTWTGKGEAFFGQGTRLTVV.